This TCR beta chain derives from a study of identical twins. Study conclusions and caveats: Sequences that were out-of-frame, alpha and twin-shared displayed an excess of low generation probability. Analyses based on zero insertions could be partly confounded by invariant MAIT and iNKT cells. In cord blood, abundant beta clonotypes had fewer insertions; memory showed no trend.

Details on this clonotype: Its cognate antigen is unknown.

Template switching created a universal primer site, and the cDNA included unique molecular identifiers. TCRdb independently ran MiXCR on the 5' RACE reads; one entry per CDR3 protein. Of roughly 1.6 million distinct CDR3 sequences in the sample, under 35% were seen once. The CDR3 has 14 residues. With 6 bases clipped from V and 2 bases from J, the junction kept 4 bases outside the gene matches. Germline CDR1 SGHTA, CDR2 FQGNSA. The TCR sequence derives from a newborn girl in good health. Sample: cord blood. The chain is built from TRBV7-2 and TRBJ1-2; 9 bases are a match to TRBD1. CDR3: CASRPGTGNYGYTF. DNA for the CDR3: TGTGCCAGCAGGCCCGGGACAGGGAACTATGGCTACACCTTC.